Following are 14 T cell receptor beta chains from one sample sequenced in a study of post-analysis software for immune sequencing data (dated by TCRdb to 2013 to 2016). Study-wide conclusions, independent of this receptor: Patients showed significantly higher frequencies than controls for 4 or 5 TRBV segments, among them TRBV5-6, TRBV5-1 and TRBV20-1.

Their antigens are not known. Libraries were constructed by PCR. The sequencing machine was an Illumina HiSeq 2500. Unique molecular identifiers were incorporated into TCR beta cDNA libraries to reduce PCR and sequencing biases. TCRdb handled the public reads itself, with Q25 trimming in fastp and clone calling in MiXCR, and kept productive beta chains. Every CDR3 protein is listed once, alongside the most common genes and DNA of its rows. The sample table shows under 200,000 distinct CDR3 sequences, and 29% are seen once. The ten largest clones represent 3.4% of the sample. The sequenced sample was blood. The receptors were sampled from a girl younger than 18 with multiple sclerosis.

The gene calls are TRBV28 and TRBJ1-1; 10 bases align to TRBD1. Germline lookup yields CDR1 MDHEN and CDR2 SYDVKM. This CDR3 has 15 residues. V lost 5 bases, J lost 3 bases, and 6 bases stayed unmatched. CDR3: CASSSPGTGDTEAFF. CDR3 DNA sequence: TGTGCCAGCAGTAGCCCCGGGACAGGGGACACTGAAGCTTTCTTT.

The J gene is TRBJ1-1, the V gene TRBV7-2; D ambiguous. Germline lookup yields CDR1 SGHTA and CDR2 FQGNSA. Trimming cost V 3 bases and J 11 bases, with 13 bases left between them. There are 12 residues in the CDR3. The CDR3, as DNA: TGTGCCAGCAGCTTGATGGCGGTTGGGGCTTTCTTT. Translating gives CASSLMAVGAFF. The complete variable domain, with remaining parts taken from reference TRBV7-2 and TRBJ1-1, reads GAGVSQSPSNKVTEKGKDVELRCDPISGHTALYWYRQSLGQGLEFLIYFQGNSAPDKSGLPSDRFSAERTGGSVSTLTIQRTQQEDSAVYLCASSLMAVGAFFGQGTRLTVV.

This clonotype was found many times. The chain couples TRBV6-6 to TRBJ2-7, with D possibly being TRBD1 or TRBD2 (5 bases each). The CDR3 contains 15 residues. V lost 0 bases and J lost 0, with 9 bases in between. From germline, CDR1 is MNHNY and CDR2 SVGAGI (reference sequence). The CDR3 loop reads CASSYSREPSYEQYF. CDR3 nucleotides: TGTGCCAGCAGTTACTCCAGGGAGCCCTCCTACGAGCAGTACTTC.

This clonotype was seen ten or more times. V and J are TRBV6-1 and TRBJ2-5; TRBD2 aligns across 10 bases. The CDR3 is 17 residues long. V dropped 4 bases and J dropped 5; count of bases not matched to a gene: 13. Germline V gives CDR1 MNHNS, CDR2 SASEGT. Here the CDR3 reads CASSAELTSGIGETQYF. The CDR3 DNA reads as TGTGCCAGCAGTGCCGAACTAACTAGCGGGATAGGTGAGACCCAGTACTTC.

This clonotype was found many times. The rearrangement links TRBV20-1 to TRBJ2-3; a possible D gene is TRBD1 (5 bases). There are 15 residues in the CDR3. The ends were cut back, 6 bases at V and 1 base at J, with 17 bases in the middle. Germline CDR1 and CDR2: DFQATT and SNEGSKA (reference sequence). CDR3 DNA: TGCAGTGCGAACCCCCAGGGTATGGGCACAGATACGCAGTATTTT. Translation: CSANPQGMGTDTQYF.

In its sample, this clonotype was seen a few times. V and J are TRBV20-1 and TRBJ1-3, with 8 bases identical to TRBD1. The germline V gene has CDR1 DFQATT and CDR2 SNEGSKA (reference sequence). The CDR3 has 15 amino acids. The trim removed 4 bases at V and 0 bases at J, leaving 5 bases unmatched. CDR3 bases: TGCAGTGCTAAGGGACAGGAGTTCTCTGGAAACACCATATATTTT. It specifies CSAKGQEFSGNTIYF.

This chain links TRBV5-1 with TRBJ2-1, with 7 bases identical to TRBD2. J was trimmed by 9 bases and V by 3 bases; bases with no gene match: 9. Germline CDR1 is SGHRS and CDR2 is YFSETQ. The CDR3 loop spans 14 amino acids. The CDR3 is CASSWAGLVGEQFF. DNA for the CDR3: TGCGCCAGCAGCTGGGCCGGACTAGTTGGTGAGCAGTTCTTC.

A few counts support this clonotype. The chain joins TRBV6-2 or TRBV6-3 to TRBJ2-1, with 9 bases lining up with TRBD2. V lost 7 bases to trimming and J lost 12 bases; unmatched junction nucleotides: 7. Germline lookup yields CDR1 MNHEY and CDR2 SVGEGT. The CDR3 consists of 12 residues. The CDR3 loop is CASNAGGLSQFF. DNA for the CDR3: TGTGCCAGCAACGCGGGGGGGCTCTCGCAGTTCTTC.

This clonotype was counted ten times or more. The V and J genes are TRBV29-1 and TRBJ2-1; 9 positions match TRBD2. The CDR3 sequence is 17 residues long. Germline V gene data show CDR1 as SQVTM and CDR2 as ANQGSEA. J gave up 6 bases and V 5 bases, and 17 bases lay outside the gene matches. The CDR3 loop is CSVYGLWRLAGSNEQFF. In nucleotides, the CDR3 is TGCAGCGTTTATGGACTCTGGAGGCTAGCGGGAAGCAATGAGCAGTTCTTC.

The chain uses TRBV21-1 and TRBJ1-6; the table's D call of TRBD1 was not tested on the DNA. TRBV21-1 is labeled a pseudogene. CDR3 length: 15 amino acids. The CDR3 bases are TGTGCCAGCAGCACCCGGACAGGGTGCAATTCACCCCTCCACTTT. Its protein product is CASSTRTGCNSPLHF.

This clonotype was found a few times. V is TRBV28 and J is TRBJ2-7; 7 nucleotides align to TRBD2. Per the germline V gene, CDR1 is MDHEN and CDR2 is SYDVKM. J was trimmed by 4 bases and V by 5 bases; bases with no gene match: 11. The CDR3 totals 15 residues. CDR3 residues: CASSNARGMGYEQYF. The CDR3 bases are TGTGCCAGCAGTAACGCGCGGGGGATGGGGTACGAGCAGTACTTC.

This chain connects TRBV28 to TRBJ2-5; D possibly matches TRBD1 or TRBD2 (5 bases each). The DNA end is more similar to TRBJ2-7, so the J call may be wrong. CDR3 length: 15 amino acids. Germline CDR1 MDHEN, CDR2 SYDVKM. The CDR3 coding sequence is TGTGCCAGCACCCGGATGGGGACGGGCCGCTACGAGCAGTACTTC. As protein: CASTRMGTGRYEQYF.

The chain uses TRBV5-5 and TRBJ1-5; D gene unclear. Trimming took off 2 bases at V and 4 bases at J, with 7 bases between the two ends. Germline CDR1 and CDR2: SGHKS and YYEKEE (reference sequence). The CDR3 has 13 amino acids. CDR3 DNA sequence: TGTGCCAGCAGCTTCCCCGGGAATCAGCCCCAGCATTTT. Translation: CASSFPGNQPQHF. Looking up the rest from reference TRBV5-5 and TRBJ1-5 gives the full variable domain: DAGVTQSPTHLIKTRGQQVTLRCSPISGHKSVSWYQQVLGQGPQFIFQYYEKEERGRGNFPDRFSARQFPNYSSELNVNALLLGDSALYLCASSFPGNQPQHFGDGTRLSIL.

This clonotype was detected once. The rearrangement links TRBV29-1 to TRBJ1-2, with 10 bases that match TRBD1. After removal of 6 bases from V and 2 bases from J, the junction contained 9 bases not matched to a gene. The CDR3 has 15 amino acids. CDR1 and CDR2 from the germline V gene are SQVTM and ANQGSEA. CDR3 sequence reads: CSVDLPGQGNYGYTF. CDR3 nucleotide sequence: TGCAGCGTGGACCTTCCGGGACAGGGGAACTATGGCTACACCTTC. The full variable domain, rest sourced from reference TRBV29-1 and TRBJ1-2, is SAVISQKPSRDICQRGTSLTIQCQVDSQVTMMFWYRQQPGQSLTLIATANQGSEATYESGFVIDKFPISRPNLTFSTLTVSNMSPEDSSIYLCSVDLPGQGNYGYTFGSGTRLTVV.